This entry features one T cell receptor beta chain sequence. Its target is unknown. Time point specified: week 11, during vaccination. A 20-mer mutant IDH1 peptide at 300 ug was injected subcutaneously with topical imiquimod. Trimming took 3 bases from V and 1 from J; bases not matched to a gene: 5. This CDR3 spans 14 amino acids. Germline CDR1 is SQVTM and CDR2 is ANQGSEA. This record comes from a study of a mutant IDH1 vaccine in newly diagnosed glioma. Data came from immunoSEQ multiplex PCR; TCRdb stores just in-frame clones and leaves some out. The sample has some 59,000 clones, 89% seen once. The sequence came from a man aged 35 to 55 with glioma. The chain combines TRBV29-1 with TRBJ1-1; 7 nucleotides agree with TRBD1. This specimen consisted of PBMCs, obtained from a glioma patient whose treatment included an IDH1 peptide vaccine. The CDR3 protein is CSVDDDRENTEAFF. DNA of the CDR3: TGCAGCGTTGATGACGACAGGGAGAACACTGAAGCTTTCTTT.